One T cell receptor (beta chain) is described in this entry. This CDR3 has 15 residues. Germline V CDR1 and CDR2: LNHNV, YYDKDF (reference sequence). Germline trimming cut 3 bases from V and 12 bases from J; bases unmatched to any gene: 9. Random hexamers primed reverse transcription of roughly 0.45 to 1 ug RNA. It was immunoSEQ multiplex PCR that amplified TCR beta CDR3 across 54 Vbeta and 13 Jbeta. Each CDR3 protein is one row after TCRdb ran MiXCR on the immunoSEQ multiplex PCR reads. The top ten clones hold approximately 0.089% of a sample with about 120,000 distinct CDR3 sequences, about 95% of them seen once. TCR beta sequencing covered blood CD8+ and CD4+ T cells. Controls were age- and sex-matched healthy donors. The TEMRA cells underwent FACS enrichment, while the CD8+ and CD4+ T cells underwent negative isolation. This sample stems from a study of CD8 T cells in Susac syndrome.

The material sequenced was CD4+ T cells from PBMCs. The chain uses TRBV15 and TRBJ2-1, with 12 positions matching TRBD2. The clonotype comes from a human donor in good health. DNA for the CDR3: TGTGCCACCAGCAGTTCCGCTAGCGGGAGGGAGATGCAGTTCTTC. Translated: CATSSSASGREMQFF.